This paragraph reports one T cell receptor (beta chain). Some clones are missing from TCRdb's copy, which holds only in-frame ones; the method was immunoSEQ multiplex PCR. The profile shows almost 400,000 clones, about nine tenths of them singletons. The record originates from a study of blood T cell repertoires in COVID-19. The CDR3 covers 14 residues. From germline, CDR1 is MNHEY and CDR2 SVGAGI. J gave up 4 bases and V 10 bases, and 8 bases lay outside the gene matches. Sequenced: PBMCs or T cells enriched from blood (not recorded which). The TCR comes from a woman in her twenties or thirties who had recovered from COVID-19. The genes are TRBV6-5 and TRBJ1-1; 11 bases line up with TRBD1. The CDR3 DNA is TGTGCCACCCGGACAGGGGGCTTTGCCACTGAAGCTTTCTTT. Residues: CATRTGGFATEAFF.